In its sample, the clone carrying this TCR beta chain was seen a few times. Its cognate antigen is unknown. The entry originates in a study of T-cell reconstitution after alpha-beta-depleted transplantation in children. Broader study findings: T cells produced anew were the main source of T-cell counts and diversity one year after transplant. High day-60 TCRbeta diversity in some patients came from surviving recipient T cells and thymic progenitors. Reportedly, only several hundred clones from non-depleted graft cells drove alpha-beta T-cell counts at about two months.

Molecular barcoding with unique molecular identifiers was used for the TCRbeta library. TCRdb reprocessed the PCR reads with MiXCR, giving one entry per CDR3 protein. This sample yields 250,000 to 300,000 distinct CDR3 sequences, of which 10% are seen a single time; around 7.5% belongs to the top ten. The clonotype comes from a boy under two years old with acute myeloid leukemia, due to receive a stem cell transplant. This sample comprised PBMCs, obtained before TCRalphabeta/CD19-depleted stem cell transplant.

The CDR3, as DNA: TGTGCCAGCAGCTTCACTAGCGGGGGAGTGGAGACCCAGTACTTC. Its translation: CASSFTSGGVETQYF. The chain couples TRBV7-3 to TRBJ2-5, with 11 bases matching TRBD2. CDR1 SGHTA and CDR2 FQGTGA come from the germline V gene. J lost 5 bases, V lost 3 bases, and 5 bases had no gene match. The CDR3 runs to 15 residues.